Presented here are 4 T cell receptor beta chains from one specimen sequenced in a study of blood T cell repertoires in COVID-19. Libraries were prepared by immunoSEQ multiplex PCR; TCRdb keeps only in-frame clonotypes and omits some of them. The sample consists of roughly 26,000 clones, roughly 88% of them appearing once. Input material: peripheral blood. The receptor set was obtained from a man between 65 and 85 years old with acute or convalescent COVID-19.

This sequence joins TRBV9 and TRBJ2-1; 7 nucleotides line up with TRBD1. J lost 5 bases, V lost 2 bases, and 4 bases had no gene match. The V gene's germline CDR1 is SGDLS and CDR2 YYNGEE. The CDR3 totals 14 residues. CDR3 DNA sequence: TGTGCCAGCAGCGTGGGCAGGGGGAACAATGAGCAGTTCTTC. The encoded protein is CASSVGRGNNEQFF.

This CDR3 is CAISESPEDQPQHF. CDR3 DNA: TGTGCCATCAGTGAGTCGCCAGAGGATCAGCCCCAGCATTTT. The V and J genes are TRBV10-3 and TRBJ1-5; D call uncertain. There are 14 residues in the CDR3. From germline, CDR1 is ENHRY and CDR2 SYGVKD. The V end lost 0 bases, the J end lost 5 bases, and 8 bases lay between the germline ends.

The chain joins TRBV5-1 to TRBJ2-1; 8 bases line up with TRBD2. Germline loops: CDR1 SGHRS, CDR2 YFSETQ. V trimming: 0 bases; J trimming: 8 bases; junction bases outside the gene matches: 10. The CDR3 spans 16 residues. CDR3 nucleotide sequence: TGCGCCAGCAGCTTGGAAATAACTAGCGGTCTCGATGAGCAGTTCTTC. Its translation: CASSLEITSGLDEQFF.

This chain joins TRBV7-9 and TRBJ2-7, with 13 bases lining up with TRBD2. CDR3 length: 16 amino acids. The V segment lost 11 bases and the J segment 0 bases; nucleotides outside the gene matches: 10. Per the germline V gene, CDR1 is SEHNR and CDR2 is FQNEAQ (reference sequence). CDR3 amino acids: CASQGLAGWSSYEQYF. DNA for the CDR3: TGTGCCTCACAGGGACTAGCGGGATGGAGCTCCTACGAGCAGTACTTC.